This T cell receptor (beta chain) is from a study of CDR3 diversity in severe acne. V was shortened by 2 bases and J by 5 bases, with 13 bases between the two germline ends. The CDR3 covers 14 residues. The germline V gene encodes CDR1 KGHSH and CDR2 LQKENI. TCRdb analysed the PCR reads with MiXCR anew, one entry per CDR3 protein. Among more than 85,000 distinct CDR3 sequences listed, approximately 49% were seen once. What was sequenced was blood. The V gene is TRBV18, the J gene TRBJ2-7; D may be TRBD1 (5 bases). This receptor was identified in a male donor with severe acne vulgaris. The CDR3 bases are TGTGCCAGCTCACCAGCAGGGATTGACAACGAGCAGTACTTC. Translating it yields CASSPAGIDNEQYF.